This TCR beta chain was captured by sequencing in a study of neurological immune-mediated disorders. There were approximately 900,000 CD4+ or CD8+ T cells used in the sorted libraries. Many counts were recorded for this clonotype. CDR3 length equals 11 residues. Germline-derived CDR1 and CDR2 are SQVTM and ANQGSEA. Trimming left V 4 bases short and J 5 bases short, with 5 bases between. In TCRdb, the 5' RACE reads were re-called with MiXCR into one record per CDR3 protein. The sample has some 16,000 distinct CDR3 sequences; approximately 10% are singletons. The sequencing sample was made of CD8+ T cells from blood. The V call is TRBV29-1, the J call TRBJ2-2, with D hard to call. This receptor was obtained from a man in his fifties in good health. In DNA, the CDR3 is TGCAGCGTTGTCTGGACCGGGGAGCTGTTTTTT. Protein product: CSVVWTGELFF.